This passage covers 32 T cell receptor beta chains from one sample sequenced in a study of glioma-infiltrating T cells after dendritic cell vaccination. TCRdb's copy holds only in-frame clones and misses some; the assay was immunoSEQ multiplex PCR. The sample lists about 67,000 clones, about 86% occurring once. Here the sequenced sample was blood, taken before dendritic cell vaccination. These receptors were collected from a human donor with glioblastoma.

V usage is TRBV4-2 and J usage is TRBJ2-3; TRBD1 agrees at 8 bases. The CDR3 runs 15 residues. V lost 10 bases, J lost 2 bases, and 11 bases stayed unmatched. Germline V gene sequence: CDR1 LGHNA, CDR2 YNFKEQ. The CDR3 reads CAISPGQDDTDTQYF. The CDR3 DNA is TGTGCCATTTCCCCGGGACAGGATGACACAGATACGCAGTATTTT.

The chain carries TRBV5-4 and TRBJ2-7; the D gene is possibly TRBD1 (7 bases). Germline values: CDR1 SGHNT, CDR2 YYREEE (reference sequence). The V end lost 4 bases, the J end lost 4 bases, and 18 bases lay between the germline ends. The CDR3 length is 15 residues. Here the CDR3 DNA reads TGTGCCAGCAGCCACCCCGGGACAGCGGGTTACGAGCAGTACTTC. Translating it yields CASSHPGTAGYEQYF.

This chain uses TRBV15 with TRBJ1-5, with D maybe TRBD1 (5 bases). The V gene lost 1 base and the J gene lost 3 bases, with 10 bases spanning the gap. The CDR3 is 15 residues long. Germline CDR1 is LNHNV and CDR2 is YYDKDF (reference sequence). In DNA, the CDR3 is TGTGCCACCAGCAGAGGCAGGGTCTTCAATCAGCCCCAGCATTTT. The encoded protein is CATSRGRVFNQPQHF.

The chain uses TRBV6-5 and TRBJ1-5; tentatively, D is TRBD1 (5 bases). The germline V and J ends were trimmed by 8 bases and 2 bases, with 16 bases remaining between them. The V gene's germline CDR1 is MNHEY and CDR2 SVGAGI. The CDR3 is made up of 15 amino acids. The CDR3 region is CASALGGTGNQPQHF. The DNA of the CDR3 is TGTGCCAGCGCACTCGGGGGTACAGGCAATCAGCCCCAGCATTTT.

The chain joins TRBV7-3 to TRBJ2-1, with 12 bases that match TRBD2. V was pared by 2 bases and J by 8 bases, with 7 bases of the junction left unmatched. Germline V gene lookup returns CDR1 SGHTA and CDR2 FQGTGA. The CDR3 spans 16 residues. The CDR3 DNA follows: TGTGCCAGCAGCTTAGGCCTAGCGGGGGGGTTGGATGAGCAGTTCTTC. It yields the protein CASSLGLAGGLDEQFF.

The gene calls are TRBV12-1 and TRBJ1-6; the table's D call TRBD1 went unverified against the DNA. TRBV12-1 is described as a pseudogene. The CDR3 runs to 17 residues. CDR3 DNA sequence: TGTGCCAGCAGCCCGATCGGACACGCAAGCAGGAGTTCACCCCTCCACTTT. As protein: CASSPIGHASRSSPLHF.

This clone was detected a few times. The V call is TRBV6-5, the J call TRBJ1-1; possibly TRBD1 for D (6 bases). V was clipped by 4 bases and J by 0 bases, with 12 bases between them. The CDR3 consists of 15 residues. The germline V gene encodes CDR1 MNHEY and CDR2 SVGAGI. CDR3 amino acids: CASSFNRELNTEAFF. The CDR3 region has the DNA TGTGCCAGCAGTTTCAACAGGGAGCTGAACACTGAAGCTTTCTTT.

This rearrangement joins TRBV7-9 to TRBJ2-2; 11 bases agree with TRBD1. The V and J ends lost 5 bases and 6 bases, in that order; junction bases with no gene match: 5. Per germline, CDR1 SEHNR and CDR2 FQNEAQ (reference sequence). CDR3 length: 15 residues. The CDR3 DNA sequence: TGTGCCAGCAGCCCGGGACAGGGGGAGGCCGGGGAGCTGTTTTTT. This gives the protein CASSPGQGEAGELFF.

V and J are TRBV2 and TRBJ1-2; the match to TRBD1 covers 7 bases. Germline CDR1 reads SNHLY; CDR2 reads FYNNEI. The ends lost 7 bases at V and 6 bases at J; junction bases unmatched: 11. This CDR3 is built from 14 residues. The CDR3 reads CASTPTGILNGYTF. In DNA form, the CDR3 reads TGTGCCAGCACCCCGACAGGGATTTTAAATGGCTACACCTTC. Complete variable domain (other parts from reference TRBV2 and TRBJ1-2): EPEVTQTPSHQVTQMGQEVILRCVPISNHLYFYWYRQILGQKVEFLVSFYNNEISEKSEIFDDQFSVERPDGSNFTLKIRSTKLEDSAMYFCASTPTGILNGYTFGSGTRLTVV.

V usage is TRBV7-2 and J usage is TRBJ1-1, with TRBD1 as a possible D gene (6 bases). V was cut by 4 bases and J by 0 bases, with 9 bases left in between. Germline V gene data show CDR1 as SGHTA and CDR2 as FQGNSA. The CDR3 totals 14 residues. The CDR3 region has the DNA TGTGCCAGCAGCTCAGGGGACATGAACACTGAAGCTTTCTTT. Translating gives CASSSGDMNTEAFF.

The gene calls are TRBV30 and TRBJ2-7; D remains unclear. V lost 5 bases and J lost 0, with 14 bases in between. Looked up from germline, CDR1 is GTSNPN and CDR2 is SVGIG (reference sequence). CDR3 length: 14 residues. CDR3 in DNA: TGTGCCTGGGCCGGATCAGGCTACTCCTACGAGCAGTACTTC. Protein: CAWAGSGYSYEQYF.

The sample holds a few counts of this clone. The chain combines TRBV30 with TRBJ1-6, with 8 bases aligning to TRBD1. The CDR3 runs to 14 residues. After removal of 2 bases from V and 5 bases from J, the junction contained 2 bases not matched to a gene. CDR1 and CDR2 (germline): GTSNPN, SVGIG (reference sequence). The CDR3 sequence: CAWSKGQDNSPLHF. The CDR3 coding sequence is TGTGCCTGGAGTAAGGGACAGGATAATTCACCCCTCCACTTT.

This rearrangement joins TRBV5-1 to TRBJ1-1; TRBD1 matches 7 bases. CDR3 size: 13 residues. Germline loops: CDR1 SGHRS, CDR2 YFSETQ. After removal of 5 bases from V and 6 bases from J, the junction contained 7 bases not matched to a gene. The CDR3 DNA follows: TGCGCCAGCAGACGACAGGGTGAATCTGAAGCTTTCTTT. This encodes CASRRQGESEAFF.

The V call is TRBV5-1, the J call TRBJ1-1; 9 bases map to TRBD1. There are 15 residues in the CDR3. V was pared by 2 bases and J by 6 bases, with 8 bases of the junction left unmatched. Germline V gene data show CDR1 as SGHRS and CDR2 as YFSETQ. The CDR3 DNA reads TGCGCCAGCAGCTTAACCGGGACAGGGAAGTCTGAAGCTTTCTTT. Its translation: CASSLTGTGKSEAFF.

This chain links TRBV19 with TRBJ1-1; possibly TRBD1 for D (5 bases). CDR3 length: 16 residues. Germline CDR1 reads LNHDA; CDR2 reads SQIVND (reference sequence). Trimming removed 5 bases from V and 3 bases from J, with 19 bases in between. The CDR3: CASSPQGRLTYTEAFF. The CDR3 DNA follows: TGTGCCAGTAGTCCCCAGGGTCGCCTTACGTACACTGAAGCTTTCTTT.

The chain links TRBV27 to TRBJ2-5; D gene uncertain. This CDR3 is 13 amino acids long. V shed 3 bases and J shed 5 bases, with 10 bases lying between them. Germline V gives CDR1 MNHEY, CDR2 SMNVEV (reference sequence). CDR3 coding DNA: TGTGCCAGCAGTTTGTGGGTGGGCGAGACCCAGTACTTC. Translation: CASSLWVGETQYF.

V is TRBV5-6 and J is TRBJ2-5; maybe TRBD1 (7 bases). The V gene's germline CDR1 is SGHDT and CDR2 YYEEEE. The CDR3 runs to 16 residues. Trimming stripped 0 bases from V and 2 bases from J, with 14 bases between. The CDR3 sequence is CASSLGGRGQQETQYF. CDR3 coding DNA: TGTGCCAGCAGCTTGGGTGGGCGGGGACAGCAAGAGACCCAGTACTTC. The full variable domain, with the rest looked up from reference TRBV5-6 and TRBJ2-5, is DAGVTQSPTHLIKTRGQQVTLRCSPKSGHDTVSWYQQALGQGPQFIFQYYEEEERQRGNFPDRFSGHQFPNYSSELNVNALLLGDSALYLCASSLGGRGQQETQYFGPGTRLLVL.

V gene TRBV19 combines with J gene TRBJ2-3; 7 bases line up with TRBD1. The CDR3 runs to 13 residues. In germline, CDR1 is LNHDA, CDR2 SQIVND (reference sequence). The J segment lost 8 bases and the V segment lost 5 bases, leaving 7 bases of the junction unmatched. CDR3 amino acids: CASSPPGGGTQYF. The CDR3 DNA reads as TGTGCCAGTAGTCCGCCAGGGGGTGGTACGCAGTATTTT.

The rearrangement links TRBV4-3 to TRBJ2-1; 8 bases agree with TRBD2. Germline CDR1 LGHNA, CDR2 YSLEER. CDR3 size: 15 residues. Germline trimming cut 3 bases from V and 2 bases from J; bases unmatched to any gene: 3. CDR3 sequence reads: CASSHSGGTYNEQFF. The CDR3 region has the DNA TGCGCCAGCAGCCACAGCGGGGGAACCTACAATGAGCAGTTCTTC.

The CDR3 DNA follows: TGTGCCAGCAATCGACAGAGCAATCAGCCCCAGCATTTT. Translated, it gives CASNRQSNQPQHF. This chain connects TRBV2 to TRBJ1-5, with D possibly matching TRBD1 (5 bases). Trimming removed 7 bases at V and 1 base at J, with 8 bases between. The germline V gene has CDR1 SNHLY and CDR2 FYNNEI. The CDR3 covers 13 residues.

This sequence joins TRBV7-8 and TRBJ2-1, with 9 bases aligning to TRBD1. This CDR3 has 18 residues. The trim removed 8 bases at V and 2 bases at J, leaving 16 bases unmatched. Germline lookup yields CDR1 SGHVS and CDR2 FQNEAQ. The CDR3 nucleotides read TGTGCCAGCGCCGGACAGGGGATTAGCGAGTCCCCCTACAATGAGCAGTTCTTC. Its protein product is CASAGQGISESPYNEQFF.

The rearrangement joins TRBV2 to TRBJ1-5; TRBD1 is a possible D gene (6 bases). CDR1 is SNHLY, CDR2 FYNNEI, per germline. The length of the CDR3 is 14 residues. V gave up 3 bases and J gave up 8 bases, with 14 bases separating them. CDR3 DNA: TGTGCCAGCAGTGATGGGCAGGGGTGGGAGCCCCAGCATTTT. Protein product: CASSDGQGWEPQHF.

The chain has TRBV10-3 and TRBJ2-3; TRBD2 matches 7 bases. J lost 1 base, V lost 0 bases, and 1 base had no gene match. The V gene's germline CDR1 is ENHRY and CDR2 SYGVKD. The CDR3 spans 15 residues. The CDR3 sequence is CAISESSGRTDTQYF. CDR3 DNA: TGTGCCATCAGTGAGTCTAGCGGGCGCACAGATACGCAGTATTTT.

The V gene is TRBV11-2, the J gene TRBJ1-2; D is possibly TRBD1 (5 bases). Germline V gene sequence: CDR1 SGHAT, CDR2 FQNNGV. The CDR3 runs to 16 residues. V shed 2 bases and J shed 3 bases, with 16 bases lying between them. The CDR3 spells CASSLSPGGNYYGYTF. The CDR3 DNA reads as TGTGCCAGCAGCTTAAGTCCGGGGGGGAACTACTATGGCTACACCTTC.

This chain uses TRBV5-6 with TRBJ1-2; 9 nucleotides line up with TRBD1. CDR1 SGHDT and CDR2 YYEEEE come from the germline V gene. The CDR3 is 17 amino acids. V lost 4 bases and J lost 0; bases outside the gene matches: 10. DNA of the CDR3: TGTGCCAGCAGCGTTCCGGGACAGGGATTATCTAACTATGGCTACACCTTC. It specifies CASSVPGQGLSNYGYTF.

The rearrangement uses TRBV5-1 and TRBJ2-1; 15 bases are shared with TRBD2. Per the germline V gene, CDR1 is SGHRS and CDR2 is YFSETQ. With 2 bases clipped from V and 9 bases from J, the junction kept 6 bases outside the gene matches. This CDR3 is built from 16 residues. In nucleotides, the CDR3 is TGCGCCAGCAGCTTTGGGACTAGCGGGGGGTCGGGTGAGCAGTTCTTC. It is translated as CASSFGTSGGSGEQFF.

This clone has more than one count but fewer than ten. This chain connects TRBV12-5 to TRBJ2-5; 8 bases align to TRBD2. This CDR3 is built from 15 residues. Germline CDR1 is LGHNT and CDR2 is FRNRAP. The trim removed 4 bases at V and 2 bases at J, leaving 6 bases unmatched. CDR3 DNA sequence: TGTGCTAGTGGTTCAACCGGGGGGGGTCAAGAGACCCAGTACTTC. It yields the protein CASGSTGGGQETQYF. Based on the CDR3 plus reference TRBV12-5 and TRBJ2-5, the full variable domain is DARVTQTPRHKVTEMGQEVTMRCQPILGHNTVFWYRQTMMQGLELLAYFRNRAPLDDSGMPKDRFSAEMPDATLATLKIQPSEPRDSAVYFCASGSTGGGQETQYFGPGTRLLVL.

The chain uses TRBV4-2 and TRBJ2-1, with TRBD2 as a possible D gene (6 bases). Between the trimmed V and J ends, which lost 1 base and 6 bases, there was a span of 13 bases. The germline CDR1 and CDR2 sequences are LGHNA and YNFKEQ. The CDR3 is made up of 15 amino acids. CDR3 in amino acids: CASSQGGLQGNEQFF. CDR3 nucleotide sequence: TGTGCCAGCAGCCAAGGGGGACTTCAGGGCAATGAGCAGTTCTTC.

J is TRBJ2-1 and V is TRBV4-3; TRBD2 matches at 8 bases. V trimming: 1 base; J trimming: 0 bases; junction bases outside the gene matches: 5. Germline assignment: CDR1 LGHNA and CDR2 YSLEER. The CDR3 runs to 17 residues. The CDR3 DNA reads TGCGCCAGCAGCCAAGGCAGCGGGAGAAGCTCCTACAATGAGCAGTTCTTC. It is translated as CASSQGSGRSSYNEQFF.

This clone was observed a handful of times. The J gene is TRBJ2-1, the V gene TRBV6-6, with 12 bases matching TRBD2. CDR3 size: 15 residues. CDR1 and CDR2 (germline): MNHNY, SVGAGI (reference sequence). The junction had 9 bases not matched to a gene; V was cut back by 5 bases and J by 10 bases. The CDR3 loop reads CASSTSSGGAGEQFF. In DNA, the CDR3 is TGTGCCAGCAGTACGTCTAGCGGGGGGGCCGGGGAGCAGTTCTTC.

The gene calls are TRBV6-1 and TRBJ2-7, with no clear D. The germline V and J ends were trimmed by 4 bases and 4 bases, with 5 bases remaining between them. Germline assignment: CDR1 MNHNS and CDR2 SASEGT. The CDR3 contains 11 residues. The DNA of the CDR3 is TGTGCCAGCAGTGTTAAATACGAGCAGTACTTC. Translated: CASSVKYEQYF.

V gene TRBV7-3 combines with J gene TRBJ2-5; perhaps TRBD2 as D (6 bases). CDR1 and CDR2 (germline): SGHTA, FQGTGA. Trimming stripped 5 bases from V and 3 bases from J, with 10 bases between. The CDR3 totals 13 residues. The CDR3 DNA is TGTGCCAGCAGCCCCGGGAGAAAAGAGACCCAGTACTTC. It yields the protein CASSPGRKETQYF. Full variable domain (missing parts from reference TRBV7-3 and TRBJ2-5): GAGVSQTPSNKVTEKGKYVELRCDPISGHTALYWYRQSLGQGPEFLIYFQGTGAADDSGLPNDRFFAVRPEGSVSTLKIQRTERGDSAVYLCASSPGRKETQYFGPGTRLLVL.